Listed below are T cell receptor beta chains from one sample, sequenced in a study of response to subunit inactivated influenza vaccine. TCRdb recomputed calls from the RT-PCR reads with MiXCR, one row per CDR3 protein. The sample carries around 710,000 distinct CDR3 sequences, around 13% recorded once. The material sequenced was PBMCs from blood, taken around 15 days before vaccination. Every receptor here comes from a middle-aged man who received an inactivated influenza vaccine. CDR3s include the opening cysteine and the closing phenylalanine or tryptophan. The order of the fields is D gene, J gene, clone size, V gene, CDR3 protein, CDR3 DNA. The D gene is left open where the match is weak. Clone size is given for some rows only: seen once, a few or many times, or a class if the clone is expanded.

- TRBJ2-3 few TRBV29-1 CSVETLANRLADTQYF TGCAGCGTTGAAACCCTAGCGAATAGGCTCGCAGATACGCAGTATTTT
- TRBJ1-1 many TRBV5-1 CASSLIGQNTEAFF TGCGCCAGCAGCTTGATCGGACAGAACACTGAAGCTTTCTTT
- TRBJ2-7 - TRBV20-1 CSAPTGSGYEQYF TGCAGTGCCCCGACGGGTAGCGGCTACGAGCAGTACTTC
TRBD2 TRBJ2-2 few TRBV6-1 CASGSTGGTSGRNTGELFF TGTGCCAGCGGCTCGACGGGAGGGACTAGCGGGAGAAACACCGGGGAGCTGTTTTTT
TRBD1 TRBJ2-3 few TRBV27 CASSLLRDRADTQYF TGTGCCAGCAGTTTACTTAGGGACAGGGCAGATACGCAGTATTTT
- TRBJ2-7 few TRBV2 CASRGTWNYEQYF TGTGCCAGCAGGGGGACTTGGAACTACGAGCAGTACTTC
- TRBJ1-4 few TRBV7-9 CASSWRWNEKLFF TGTGCCAGCAGCTGGCGATGGAATGAAAAACTGTTTTTT
- TRBJ2-1 - TRBV14 CASSPGPRGYNEQFF TGTGCCAGCAGCCCGGGCCCCAGGGGTTACAATGAGCAGTTCTTC
- TRBJ2-7 few TRBV20-1 CSAITGHSSEQYF TGCAGTGCTATTACGGGACATAGTTCCGAGCAGTACTTC
- TRBJ2-7 few TRBV6-5 CASSPHPSEQYF TGTGCCAGCAGCCCACACCCCTCCGAGCAGTACTTC
- TRBJ2-7 - TRBV20-1 CSATSGSAYEQYF TGCAGTGCCACCTCAGGGTCTGCTTACGAGCAGTACTTC
TRBD1 TRBJ1-5 many TRBV6-2/TRBV6-3 CASSTQGDQPQHF TGTGCCAGCAGTACCCAGGGGGATCAGCCCCAGCATTTT
TRBD2 TRBJ2-7 - TRBV27 CASSSGLAGLEQYF TGTGCCAGCAGTTCCGGACTAGCGGGATTGGAGCAGTACTTC
- TRBJ2-4 once TRBV7-9 CASSLSSAKNIQYF TGTGCCAGCAGCCTCAGTAGCGCCAAAAACATTCAGTACTTC
TRBD2 TRBJ2-7 - TRBV4-2 CASSQGLAELYEQYF TGTGCCAGCAGCCAGGGACTAGCGGAGCTCTACGAGCAGTACTTC
- TRBJ2-7 - TRBV2 CASSGRGAYEQYF TGTGCCAGCAGTGGACGAGGGGCCTACGAGCAGTACTTC
TRBD1 TRBJ1-2 few TRBV25-1 CASSEPTGNYGYTF TGTGCCAGCAGTGAGCCGACAGGGAACTATGGCTACACCTTC
TRBD2 TRBJ2-3 - TRBV13 CASSYPTSGKTDTQYF TGTGCCAGCAGCTACCCGACTAGCGGGAAAACAGATACGCAGTATTTT
TRBD2 TRBJ2-5 few TRBV11-2 CASSKGVLAGETQYF TGTGCCAGCAGCAAGGGGGTGCTAGCGGGAGAGACCCAGTACTTC